These 26 T cell receptor beta chains came from one sample sequenced in a study of shared clonotypes between healthy human individuals. CD8 cells regarded as naive lacked CD45RO, were positively chosen for CCR7, and omitted terminally differentiated effector memory CD45RA+ cells. Method: immunoSEQ multiplex PCR; TCRdb's copy keeps in-frame clones and lacks some. The table includes about 2 million clones, 85% to 95% detected once. The sample consisted of naive CD8+ T cells sorted from blood. The receptor source for this set is a man younger than 35 in good health.

The chain combines TRBV7-9 with TRBJ2-3; TRBD2 agrees at 10 bases. The CDR3 length is 17 residues. After removal of 5 bases from V and 2 bases from J, the junction contained 10 bases not matched to a gene. Germline V CDR1 and CDR2: SEHNR, FQNEAQ (reference sequence). The CDR3 reads CASSVVVLAGVTDTQYF. For the CDR3, the DNA is TGTGCCAGCAGCGTAGTTGTCCTAGCGGGAGTCACAGATACGCAGTATTTT.

CDR3 sequence reads: CASTFLEGLNEQFF. CDR3 DNA: TGTGCCAGCACCTTTCTTGAGGGCCTCAATGAGCAGTTCTTC. The rearrangement uses TRBV11-2 and TRBJ2-1, with D tentatively TRBD2 (5 bases). Trimming left V 7 bases short and J 6 bases short, with 16 bases between. Germline assignment: CDR1 SGHAT and CDR2 FQNNGV. The CDR3 runs 14 residues.

The CDR3 here is CASSYSQTQYF. The CDR3 DNA follows: TGTGCCAGCAGTTACTCGCAGACCCAGTACTTC. The chain is built from TRBV6-6 and TRBJ2-5; D call uncertain. This CDR3 is 11 amino acids long. With 0 bases removed from V and 6 bases from J, the gap between germline ends came to 2 bases. Germline lookup yields CDR1 MNHNY and CDR2 SVGAGI (reference sequence).

The chain recombines TRBV5-1 with TRBJ1-1; D is possibly TRBD1 (6 bases). Germline V gene lookup returns CDR1 SGHRS and CDR2 YFSETQ. This CDR3 has 14 amino acids. The V and J ends lost 4 bases and 3 bases respectively, with 13 bases between them. This chain's CDR3 is CASSLTGPHTEAFF. CDR3 coding DNA: TGCGCCAGCAGCCTAACAGGGCCCCACACTGAAGCTTTCTTT. Full variable domain (missing parts from reference TRBV5-1 and TRBJ1-1): KAGVTQTPRYLIKTRGQQVTLSCSPISGHRSVSWYQQTPGQGLQFLFEYFSETQRNKGNFPGRFSGRQFSNSRSEMNVSTLELGDSALYLCASSLTGPHTEAFFGQGTRLTVV.

CDR3 protein: CASFFTGTSASEQFF. The CDR3 DNA reads as TGTGCCAGCTTTTTCACCGGGACTAGCGCGTCTGAGCAGTTCTTC. The chain uses TRBV13 and TRBJ2-1; 10 nucleotides agree with TRBD2. V gave up 8 bases and J gave up 9 bases; unmatched junction bases: 13. Germline assignment: CDR1 PRHDT and CDR2 FYEKMQ (reference sequence). This CDR3 comprises 15 residues.

The chain links TRBV4-3 to TRBJ2-3; TRBD2 is a possible D gene (5 bases). Germline CDR1 and CDR2: LGHNA and YSLEER. CDR3 size: 13 residues. The V and J ends lost 2 bases and 8 bases respectively, with 11 bases between them. CDR3 DNA sequence: TGCGCCAGCAGCCAAACTGAGGGCGTTACGCAGTATTTT. It specifies CASSQTEGVTQYF.

The rearrangement joins TRBV6-5 to TRBJ2-2; no clear D. V was trimmed by 6 bases and J by 4 bases, leaving 12 bases between them. This CDR3 spans 14 amino acids. The germline V gene has CDR1 MNHEY and CDR2 SVGAGI. CDR3 DNA sequence: TGTGCCAGCAGCAACAGACCAGTCACCGGGGAGCTGTTTTTT. Translated: CASSNRPVTGELFF.

The chain carries TRBV27 and TRBJ1-4; D gene uncertain. Trimming left V 8 bases short and J 0 bases short, with 16 bases between. The CDR3 is 16 amino acids. CDR1 and CDR2 (germline): MNHEY, SMNVEV (reference sequence). The CDR3 sequence: CASGPLLATTNEKLFF. The CDR3, as DNA: TGTGCCAGCGGTCCCCTCTTAGCTACAACTAATGAAAAACTGTTTTTT. The variable domain in full, completed from reference TRBV27 and TRBJ1-4, reads EAQVTQNPRYLITVTGKKLTVTCSQNMNHEYMSWYRQDPGLGLRQIYYSMNVEVTDKGDVPEGYKVSRKEKRNFPLILESPSPNQTSLYFCASGPLLATTNEKLFFGSGTQLSVL.

This clone was detected once. The CDR3 loop reads CASSHGTSYEQYF. The CDR3 bases are TGCGCCAGCAGCCACGGCACCTCCTACGAGCAGTACTTC. This sequence joins TRBV4-3 and TRBJ2-7; D ambiguous. Germline V gene sequence: CDR1 LGHNA, CDR2 YSLEER. The CDR3 length is 13 residues. Trimming pared 3 bases from V and 0 bases from J, leaving 6 bases between.

This sequence joins TRBV27 and TRBJ2-3; D is unresolved. There are 15 residues in the CDR3. From germline, CDR1 is MNHEY and CDR2 SMNVEV (reference sequence). V shed 2 bases and J shed 1 base, with 10 bases lying between them. The CDR3 sequence: CASSLGTTGTDTQYF. CDR3 nucleotide sequence: TGTGCCAGCAGTTTAGGCACAACCGGCACAGATACGCAGTATTTT.

The chain employs TRBV7-9 and TRBJ2-6, with 8 positions matching TRBD1. The germline gives CDR1 SEHNR, CDR2 FQNEAQ (reference sequence). This CDR3 comprises 18 residues. The junction had 6 bases not matched to a gene; V was cut back by 2 bases and J by 0 bases. The CDR3 nucleotides are TGTGCCAGCAGCTTAAATCCCACAGGGGGCTCTGGGGCCAACGTCCTGACTTTC. Translating it yields CASSLNPTGGSGANVLTF.

V is TRBV4-1 and J is TRBJ2-3; 9 nucleotides align to TRBD2. Germline CDR1 is MGHRA and CDR2 is YSYEKL. With 1 base clipped from V and 3 bases from J, the junction kept 5 bases outside the gene matches. The CDR3 extends over 16 amino acids. CDR3 sequence reads: CASSQARGRETDTQYF. CDR3 in DNA: TGCGCCAGCAGCCAAGCGCGCGGGAGGGAAACAGATACGCAGTATTTT.

CDR3 residues: CASRRTSGIESTGELFF. DNA for the CDR3: TGTGCCAGCAGGCGGACTAGCGGGATTGAAAGCACCGGGGAGCTGTTTTTT. The rearrangement links TRBV7-9 to TRBJ2-2; 12 positions agree with TRBD2. CDR3 length: 17 amino acids. The germline CDR1 and CDR2 sequences are SEHNR and FQNEAQ (reference sequence). J was trimmed by 4 bases and V by 6 bases; bases with no gene match: 9.

The rearrangement links TRBV13 to TRBJ1-6; D ambiguous. The V end lost 0 bases, the J end lost 6 bases, and 6 bases lay between the germline ends. The CDR3 has 14 residues. Germline assignment: CDR1 PRHDT and CDR2 FYEKMQ (reference sequence). CDR3 sequence: CASSLGETNSPLHF. DNA for the CDR3: TGTGCCAGCAGCTTAGGAGAGACTAATTCACCCCTCCACTTT.

On this clone itself: The same CDR3 is also encoded by other DNA sequences in this sample. The chain couples TRBV28 to TRBJ1-2; no clear D gene. Germline V gene sequence: CDR1 MDHEN, CDR2 SYDVKM. The CDR3 loop spans 13 amino acids. V shed 6 bases and J shed 5 bases, with 13 bases lying between them. CDR3: CASSLRTSYGYTF. CDR3 bases: TGTGCCAGCAGCCTCCGGACCTCATATGGCTACACCTTC.

The V and J genes are TRBV29-1 and TRBJ1-2; 7 bases line up with TRBD1. The CDR3 is 14 residues long. The J segment lost 7 bases and the V segment lost 3 bases, leaving 11 bases of the junction unmatched. Per germline, CDR1 SQVTM and CDR2 ANQGSEA. Here the CDR3 DNA reads TGCAGCGTTGACCTCCTGACAGGGCAGTTTGGCTACACCTTC. Amino acid sequence: CSVDLLTGQFGYTF.

V gene TRBV6-6 combines with J gene TRBJ2-5, with a tentative D call TRBD2 (6 bases). Germline V CDR1 and CDR2: MNHNY, SVGAGI (reference sequence). Trimming removed 6 bases from V and 2 bases from J, with 19 bases in between. This CDR3 comprises 16 residues. CDR3 in amino acids: CASSASPGSLQETQYF. Written as DNA, the CDR3 is TGTGCCAGCAGCGCCAGCCCCGGGAGTCTGCAAGAGACCCAGTACTTC.

This chain connects TRBV7-9 to TRBJ2-7, with 7 bases lining up with TRBD2. Trimming removed 7 bases from V and 4 bases from J; junction bases left unmatched: 10. Germline V lookup: CDR1 SEHNR, CDR2 FQNEAQ (reference sequence). The CDR3 extends over 14 amino acids. The CDR3 here is CASTDGGSFYEQYF. CDR3 nucleotides: TGTGCCAGCACCGACGGGGGGTCATTTTACGAGCAGTACTTC.

The V and J genes are TRBV7-9 and TRBJ2-3, with TRBD2 matching 11 bases. The CDR3 is 18 amino acids. Germline-derived CDR1 and CDR2 are SEHNR and FQNEAQ (reference sequence). The J segment lost 5 bases and the V segment lost 5 bases, leaving 15 bases of the junction unmatched. The CDR3 sequence is CASSTRPSGRTGQDTQYF. In nucleotides, the CDR3 is TGTGCCAGCAGCACCCGGCCTAGCGGGAGGACGGGCCAAGATACGCAGTATTTT.

The rearrangement uses TRBV15 and TRBJ2-3; 9 bases agree with TRBD2. Germline lookup yields CDR1 LNHNV and CDR2 YYDKDF (reference sequence). After removal of 3 bases from V and 0 bases from J, the junction contained 4 bases not matched to a gene. The CDR3 is 16 amino acids. The CDR3 sequence: CATSSLAGISTDTQYF. The CDR3 nucleotides read TGTGCCACCAGCAGTCTAGCGGGGATTAGCACAGATACGCAGTATTTT.

The chain employs TRBV29-1 and TRBJ2-1, with TRBD1 matching 11 bases. V shed 4 bases and J 8 bases; nucleotides not matched to a gene: 13. The CDR3 length is 16 residues. Germline loops: CDR1 SQVTM, CDR2 ANQGSEA. The CDR3, as DNA: TGCAGCGTTGGTTGGTTTGGACAGGGGGCAGAGGATGAGCAGTTCTTC. It specifies CSVGWFGQGAEDEQFF.

This clone was counted a single time. CDR3 region: CAISKDRGSDTIYF. The CDR3 nucleotides read TGTGCCATCAGTAAAGACAGGGGATCCGACACCATATATTTT. This rearrangement joins TRBV10-3 to TRBJ1-3; 8 bases are a match to TRBD1. Per germline, CDR1 ENHRY and CDR2 SYGVKD. The length of the CDR3 is 14 residues. J lost 8 bases, V lost 5 bases, and 8 bases had no gene match.

The genes are TRBV11-2 and TRBJ1-1; maybe TRBD1 (6 bases). Deletions cut 4 bases from V and 4 bases from J, with 7 bases between. Germline loops: CDR1 SGHAT, CDR2 FQNNGV. The length of the CDR3 is 12 residues. DNA for the CDR3: TGTGCCAGCAGCTCGGACAGCACTGAAGCTTTCTTT. This sequence encodes CASSSDSTEAFF.

A single count supports this clone. This chain links TRBV7-9 with TRBJ2-7, with D perhaps matching TRBD2 (5 bases). The V end was cut by 4 bases, the J end by 6 bases, with 10 bases between. This CDR3 spans 12 amino acids. Germline assignment: CDR1 SEHNR and CDR2 FQNEAQ (reference sequence). The CDR3 reads CASSSVGSEQYF. CDR3 sequence (DNA): TGTGCCAGCAGCTCGGTAGGGAGCGAGCAGTACTTC.

This chain uses TRBV13 with TRBJ2-3; 10 bases align to TRBD2. The trim removed 5 bases at V and 0 bases at J, leaving 2 bases unmatched. Germline V gene lookup returns CDR1 PRHDT and CDR2 FYEKMQ (reference sequence). This CDR3 has 15 amino acids. The CDR3 reads CASSLAGESTDTQYF. The CDR3 DNA follows: TGTGCCAGCAGCCTAGCGGGAGAGAGCACAGATACGCAGTATTTT. Full variable domain (remainder filled in from reference TRBV13 and TRBJ2-3): AAGVIQSPRHLIKEKRETATLKCYPIPRHDTVYWYQQGPGQDPQFLISFYEKMQSDKGSIPDRFSAQQFSDYHSELNMSSLELGDSALYFCASSLAGESTDTQYFGPGTRLTVL.

The chain carries TRBV10-3 and TRBJ2-1; 7 bases line up with TRBD1. In germline, CDR1 is ENHRY, CDR2 SYGVKD. The CDR3 runs to 16 residues. Trimming cost V 3 bases and J 4 bases; bases outside gene matches: 9. The CDR3 region is CAISDPDRRIYNEQFF. The CDR3 bases are TGTGCCATCAGTGATCCGGACAGGCGTATATACAATGAGCAGTTCTTC.